The 26 T cell receptor beta chains given below trace back to one sample, sequenced in a study of CXCR3-negative and CXCR3-positive naive CD8 T cells (dated by TCRdb to between 2018 and 2021). The full study reports these points: Compared with CXCR3-negative naive cells, CXCR3-positive naive cells had TRB CDR3s with higher hydrophobicity (lower Kidera factor 4), lower energy, and higher strength and volume indices.

The listed sequencing device is NextSeq 550. The Human TCR Profiling Kit (MiLaboratory) was used to prepare UMI-labeled 5' RACE TRB cDNA libraries. TCRdb reprocessed the reads and lists each CDR3 protein sequence as a single entry, with no DNA. The sample table gives approximately 120,000 distinct CDR3 sequences. 0.36% of the sample belongs to the ten largest clones. The antigens for these receptors are not known. Material: naive CXCR3+ CD8+ T cells from blood. In the paper's terms, the cell subset or site label means: CD45RO-CCR7+CD27+CD95- naive CD8+ T cells expressing CXCR3 (TNR3+). The receptors stem from a human donor in good health. Some clones in this sample may be carry-over from other donors' samples.

This rearrangement joins TRBV20-1 to TRBJ1-2; checking the TCRdb D call of TRBD1 is not possible without DNA. This CDR3 has 13 amino acids. Germline loops: CDR1 DFQATT, CDR2 SNEGSKA (reference sequence). CDR3 sequence reads: CSARMTGDYGYTF.

This sequence joins TRBV28 and TRBJ2-1; the TCRdb call, TRBD1, lacks DNA for checking. The germline gives CDR1 MDHEN, CDR2 SYDVKM. The CDR3 covers 15 residues. CDR3 sequence: CASSPQTGTSHEQFF.

The chain couples TRBV28 to TRBJ2-1; TCRdb lists TRBD2, though no DNA is available to test this call. The CDR3 has 20 amino acids. Germline loops: CDR1 MDHEN, CDR2 SYDVKM. This CDR3 reads CASSSESGLAGGYSYNEQFF.

The chain is built from TRBV29-1 and TRBJ2-1; TCRdb gives TRBD1 as the D gene, but with no DNA this cannot be confirmed. The CDR3 has 17 amino acids. CDR1 is SQVTM, CDR2 ANQGSEA, per germline. This chain's CDR3 is CSVCPTLSGGHYNEQFF.

This chain joins TRBV19 and TRBJ1-2. The CDR3 is made up of 12 amino acids. Germline V lookup: CDR1 LNHDA, CDR2 SQIVND (reference sequence). The CDR3 sequence is CASTLDNYGYTF.

J is TRBJ2-1 and V is TRBV4-1. CDR1 and CDR2 (germline): MGHRA, YSYEKL. The CDR3 length is 12 residues. The CDR3 spells CASSQGGNEQFF.

The rearrangement uses TRBV6-5 and TRBJ2-7. This CDR3 comprises 11 residues. The germline V gene has CDR1 MNHEY and CDR2 SVGAGI. CDR3 region: CATTWDYEQYF.

This chain uses TRBV6-5 with TRBJ2-3. The CDR3 is 14 amino acids. The germline gives CDR1 MNHEY, CDR2 SVGAGI. CDR3 in amino acids: CASSSVTSTDTQYF.

This rearrangement joins TRBV7-2 to TRBJ1-2. The V gene's germline CDR1 is SGHTA and CDR2 FQGNSA. This CDR3 has 13 amino acids. The chain's CDR3 is CASSLELSSGYTF.

The rearrangement links TRBV29-1 to TRBJ2-5; without DNA, the TCRdb call of TRBD1 cannot be checked. CDR1 is SQVTM and CDR2 is ANQGSEA in the germline V gene. The CDR3 extends over 15 amino acids. CDR3 residues: CSVEDSTGEGETQYF.

The chain is built from TRBV7-2 and TRBJ2-5. The CDR3 contains 12 residues. Germline assignment: CDR1 SGHTA and CDR2 FQGNSA. CDR3: CASSPRWETQYF.

V usage is TRBV27 and J usage is TRBJ2-1; absent DNA, TCRdb's TRBD1 call cannot be checked. The CDR3 runs 15 residues. The V gene's germline CDR1 is MNHEY and CDR2 SMNVEV (reference sequence). CDR3 region: CASSLSGQGSNEQFF.

This chain connects TRBV7-6 to TRBJ2-5. This CDR3 is built from 18 residues. Germline V lookup: CDR1 SGHVS, CDR2 FNYEAQ. Here the CDR3 reads CASSLGSGPGVLGETQYF.

The V and J genes are TRBV29-1 and TRBJ2-1; as DNA is missing, the TRBD1 call by TCRdb cannot be tested. CDR1 and CDR2 from the germline V gene are SQVTM and ANQGSEA. The CDR3 covers 15 residues. The chain's CDR3 is CSVEESRPGLDEQFF.

V is TRBV10-2 and J is TRBJ2-1; TCRdb's D call of TRBD2 is untestable without DNA. The CDR3 consists of 13 residues. Germline values: CDR1 WSHSY, CDR2 SAAADI. The chain's CDR3 is CATGTSGYNEQFF.

This chain links TRBV27 with TRBJ2-1; the D call from TCRdb, TRBD1, cannot be confirmed without DNA. Germline loops: CDR1 MNHEY, CDR2 SMNVEV (reference sequence). CDR3 size: 15 residues. The CDR3 loop is CATTGQGSIYNEQFF.

The rearrangement links TRBV29-1 to TRBJ2-7; absent DNA, TCRdb's TRBD1 call cannot be checked. Germline-derived CDR1 and CDR2 are SQVTM and ANQGSEA. The CDR3 covers 14 residues. CDR3: CSVDPTGTGYEQYF.

V and J are TRBV7-9 and TRBJ2-7. The CDR3 length is 12 residues. Germline-derived CDR1 and CDR2 are SEHNR and FQNEAQ (reference sequence). The CDR3 region is CASSLLVGEQYF.

The V call is TRBV4-1, the J call TRBJ2-7. The CDR3 runs to 16 residues. Germline V gene data show CDR1 as MGHRA and CDR2 as YSYEKL. The CDR3 reads CASSHEDQINSYEQYF.

The chain combines TRBV5-6 with TRBJ2-1; TCRdb names TRBD2, which stays unverified in the absence of DNA. Germline V gives CDR1 SGHDT, CDR2 YYEEEE. This CDR3 region has 15 residues. The CDR3 here is CASSLLAAQYNEQFF. The complete variable domain, with remaining parts taken from reference TRBV5-6 and TRBJ2-1, reads DAGVTQSPTHLIKTRGQQVTLRCSPKSGHDTVSWYQQALGQGPQFIFQYYEEEERQRGNFPDRFSGHQFPNYSSELNVNALLLGDSALYLCASSLLAAQYNEQFFGPGTRLTVL.

The J gene is TRBJ1-3, the V gene TRBV29-1; the D call from TCRdb, TRBD1, cannot be confirmed without DNA. Germline values: CDR1 SQVTM, CDR2 ANQGSEA. This CDR3 contains 16 residues. The CDR3 reads CSVETGDPFSGNTIYF.

J is TRBJ2-2 and V is TRBV11-3; TCRdb names TRBD2, which stays unverified in the absence of DNA. Germline V gives CDR1 SGHNT, CDR2 YENEEA. The CDR3 covers 16 residues. CDR3 in amino acids: CASSSPLKRETGELFF.

The V gene is TRBV13, the J gene TRBJ2-7; TCRdb proposes TRBD2, but this gene call is untestable without DNA. Germline-derived CDR1 and CDR2 are PRHDT and FYEKMQ (reference sequence). CDR3 length: 16 residues. The CDR3 here is CASSSGASGGEYEQYF.

The J gene is TRBJ2-1, the V gene TRBV24-1; lacking DNA, the TRBD1 call made by TCRdb goes unchecked. The length of the CDR3 is 15 residues. Germline assignment: CDR1 KGHDR and CDR2 SFDVKD. CDR3 loop: CATSDLRDSYNEQFF.

The rearrangement links TRBV28 to TRBJ2-1. This CDR3 contains 13 residues. Germline-derived CDR1 and CDR2 are MDHEN and SYDVKM. The CDR3 spells CASKIPSYNEQFF.

This chain connects TRBV19 to TRBJ2-1; the TCRdb call, TRBD2, lacks DNA for checking. The CDR3 covers 15 residues. The germline V gene encodes CDR1 LNHDA and CDR2 SQIVND (reference sequence). CDR3 loop: CASSIASHSYNEQFF.